The 31 T cell receptor beta chains reported below all come from one sample, sequenced in a study of cytomegalovirus exposure and HLA in healthy donors. PCR primers comprised 60 Vbeta and 13 Jbeta primers. Sequenced by immunoSEQ multiplex PCR; TCRdb stores in-frame clones only, minus some. The data show some 100,000 clones, 70% to 75% seen once. Specimen: PBMCs. Receptors originate from a woman younger than 30 in good health and CMV-seropositive.

This sequence joins TRBV2 and TRBJ2-5, with TRBD2 matching over 7 bases. In germline, CDR1 is SNHLY, CDR2 FYNNEI. V was pared by 3 bases and J by 4 bases, with 5 bases of the junction left unmatched. The CDR3 runs 14 residues. The CDR3 sequence: CASSESSGSETQYF. The CDR3 region has the DNA TGTGCCAGCAGTGAGTCTAGCGGCTCAGAGACCCAGTACTTC. Drawing the rest from reference TRBV2 and TRBJ2-5, the complete variable domain is EPEVTQTPSHQVTQMGQEVILRCVPISNHLYFYWYRQILGQKVEFLVSFYNNEISEKSEIFDDQFSVERPDGSNFTLKIRSTKLEDSAMYFCASSESSGSETQYFGPGTRLLVL.

The chain links TRBV5-1 to TRBJ1-1; D gene ambiguous. The germline V gene encodes CDR1 SGHRS and CDR2 YFSETQ. With 3 bases removed from V and 1 base from J, the gap between germline ends came to 7 bases. This CDR3 is 13 amino acids long. The CDR3 nucleotides read TGCGCCAGCAGCTACCCAGGGAACACTGAAGCTTTCTTT. Residues: CASSYPGNTEAFF.

This chain connects TRBV28 to TRBJ1-5; possibly TRBD1 for D (5 bases). The germline V and J ends were trimmed by 6 bases and 6 bases, with 18 bases remaining between them. CDR1 MDHEN and CDR2 SYDVKM come from the germline V gene. The CDR3 extends over 15 amino acids. CDR3 coding DNA: TGTGCCAGCAGCTCCCCCCCACCAGGGTTTCAGCCCCAGCATTTT. It yields the protein CASSSPPPGFQPQHF.

CDR3 region: CASSRLAGGPSFGNEQFF. In DNA form, the CDR3 reads TGTGCCAGCAGCAGACTAGCGGGAGGGCCTAGTTTCGGGAATGAGCAGTTCTTC. The chain employs TRBV7-2 and TRBJ2-1; 14 nucleotides agree with TRBD2. V gave up 5 bases and J gave up 7 bases; unmatched junction bases: 13. The CDR3 runs 18 residues. Germline V gives CDR1 SGHTA, CDR2 FQGNSA.

This chain links TRBV10-3 with TRBJ2-7; TRBD2 agrees at 9 bases. The CDR3 consists of 16 residues. J was trimmed by 0 bases and V by 3 bases; bases with no gene match: 6. From germline, CDR1 is ENHRY and CDR2 SYGVKD. CDR3 loop: CAISERPSGASYEQYF. In DNA form, the CDR3 reads TGTGCCATCAGTGAACGACCTAGCGGGGCCTCCTACGAGCAGTACTTC.

V usage is TRBV7-9 and J usage is TRBJ2-7; tentative D call: TRBD2 (5 bases). The ends were cut back, 5 bases at V and 0 bases at J, with 11 bases in the middle. Germline values: CDR1 SEHNR, CDR2 FQNEAQ (reference sequence). The CDR3 is 14 residues long. CDR3 sequence (DNA): TGTGCCAGCAGCCCGGGGTATAGCTCCTACGAGCAGTACTTC. Translating gives CASSPGYSSYEQYF.

This sequence joins TRBV5-1 and TRBJ2-1, with D possibly matching TRBD1 (6 bases). Trimming removed 4 bases from V and 7 bases from J, with 15 bases in between. Germline V gives CDR1 SGHRS, CDR2 YFSETQ. This CDR3 has 14 residues. The CDR3 coding sequence is TGCGCCAGCAGCCCCCAGGGGAGCCTGAATGAGCAGTTCTTC. Its protein product is CASSPQGSLNEQFF.

The rearrangement links TRBV6-5 to TRBJ1-6; TRBD1 is a possible D gene (5 bases). The CDR3 spans 16 residues. The V and J ends lost 2 bases and 0 bases respectively, with 8 bases between them. Per the germline V gene, CDR1 is MNHEY and CDR2 is SVGAGI. CDR3 sequence: CASSYATDSYNSPLHF. The CDR3 DNA follows: TGTGCCAGCAGTTACGCGACAGACTCCTATAATTCACCCCTCCACTTT.

The rearrangement joins TRBV14 to TRBJ2-5; TRBD1 aligns across 8 bases. TRBJ2-7 matches the DNA end more closely, so the J call is doubtful. Germline V CDR1 and CDR2: SGHDN, FVKESK. The CDR3 runs to 15 residues. The chain's CDR3 is CASSRRQGQTYEQYF. In DNA, the CDR3 is TGTGCCAGCAGCCGCCGACAGGGGCAAACCTACGAGCAGTACTTC.

This clone was counted a few times. The chain recombines TRBV27 with TRBJ2-7, with a tentative D call TRBD1 (6 bases). The V gene lost 5 bases and the J gene lost 7 bases, with 21 bases spanning the gap. In germline, CDR1 is MNHEY, CDR2 SMNVEV (reference sequence). The CDR3 covers 15 residues. The CDR3 DNA reads as TGTGCCAGCAGTCCGTGGACAGTCGCGAGGAGGGAGCAGTACTTC. Its protein product is CASSPWTVARREQYF.

This clone was found a few times. J is TRBJ2-2 and V is TRBV7-2; D might be TRBD2 (7 bases). This CDR3 comprises 14 residues. Trimming shortened V by 6 bases and J by 7 bases, and 15 bases separated the two germline ends. Germline V gives CDR1 SGHTA, CDR2 FQGNSA. DNA of the CDR3: TGTGCCAGCAGTTATAAGGGGGGGGGCGGGGAGCTGTTTTTT. Translating it yields CASSYKGGGGELFF.

V gene TRBV7-3 combines with J gene TRBJ1-2; D remains unclear. Trimming pared 0 bases from V and 4 bases from J, leaving 6 bases between. The CDR3 contains 13 residues. CDR1 is SGHTA, CDR2 FQGTGA, per germline. Here the CDR3 DNA reads TGTGCCAGCAGCTTAACGGGCACCTATGGCTACACCTTC. Residues: CASSLTGTYGYTF.

V gene TRBV18 combines with J gene TRBJ1-4; 7 bases are shared with TRBD1. Germline CDR1 reads KGHSH; CDR2 reads LQKENI. The trim removed 4 bases at V and 8 bases at J, leaving 13 bases unmatched. The CDR3 spans 16 residues. CDR3 coding DNA: TGTGCCAGCTCACAGAACCAGGGGGATGTTGGCGAAAAACTGTTTTTT. Its protein product is CASSQNQGDVGEKLFF.

The V and J genes are TRBV6-5 and TRBJ1-2; 9 bases align to TRBD1. The CDR3 totals 15 residues. Trimming took 6 bases from V and 4 from J; bases not matched to a gene: 9. In germline, CDR1 is MNHEY, CDR2 SVGAGI. CDR3 loop: CASSLRDRVGYGYTF. CDR3 DNA sequence: TGTGCCAGCAGCCTACGGGACAGGGTGGGCTATGGCTACACCTTC.

The chain uses TRBV29-1 and TRBJ2-1; 9 bases map to TRBD2. Germline V gives CDR1 SQVTM, CDR2 ANQGSEA. CDR3 length: 17 residues. The J segment lost 0 bases and the V segment lost 8 bases, leaving 14 bases of the junction unmatched. The CDR3 loop is CSLSGLAERNSYNEQFF. The CDR3 bases are TGCAGCCTCTCGGGACTAGCCGAACGGAACTCCTACAATGAGCAGTTCTTC.

V is TRBV28 and J is TRBJ1-1; 7 bases match TRBD1. The CDR3 spans 15 residues. V gave up 5 bases and J gave up 4 bases; unmatched junction bases: 10. CDR1 and CDR2 (germline): MDHEN, SYDVKM. The CDR3 region has the DNA TGTGCCAGCAGTCAAAGGGGGCGGAGGGCCACTGAAGCTTTCTTT. Residues: CASSQRGRRATEAFF.

This rearrangement joins TRBV5-1 to TRBJ1-1; possibly TRBD1 for D (5 bases). The ends were cut back, 3 bases at V and 6 bases at J, with 15 bases in the middle. The CDR3 sequence is 14 residues long. Germline V gene lookup returns CDR1 SGHRS and CDR2 YFSETQ. This chain's CDR3 is CASSYPDMVSEAFF. CDR3 in DNA: TGCGCCAGCAGCTATCCGGACATGGTCTCTGAAGCTTTCTTT.

The V call is TRBV7-9, the J call TRBJ2-2; D remains ambiguous. V was cut by 1 base and J by 3 bases, with 9 bases left in between. The CDR3 has 15 amino acids. In germline, CDR1 is SEHNR, CDR2 FQNEAQ (reference sequence). The CDR3 DNA sequence: TGTGCCAGCAGCTTAGGAGGTCTGCACACCGGGGAGCTGTTTTTT. Its protein is CASSLGGLHTGELFF.

V gene TRBV29-1 combines with J gene TRBJ2-6, with 8 bases fitting TRBD1. Per the germline V gene, CDR1 is SQVTM and CDR2 is ANQGSEA. The CDR3 is made up of 15 amino acids. The junction had 5 bases not matched to a gene; V was cut back by 7 bases and J by 0 bases. Written as DNA, the CDR3 is TGCAGCGCACAAGACAGGGGCTCTGGGGCCAACGTCCTGACTTTC. Translated: CSAQDRGSGANVLTF.

In this sample, this clone turned up a few times. This chain joins TRBV4-2 and TRBJ1-6; D perhaps matches TRBD1 (5 bases). Germline CDR1 LGHNA, CDR2 YNFKEQ. Trimming stripped 0 bases from V and 7 bases from J, with 10 bases between. This CDR3 contains 15 residues. In DNA form, the CDR3 reads TGTGCCAGCAGCCAAGAGAGGCAGGGAAATTCACCCCTCCACTTT. Protein product: CASSQERQGNSPLHF.

V is TRBV19 and J is TRBJ2-7; possible D gene TRBD1, 5 bases. Trimming cost V 5 bases and J 3 bases, with 8 bases left between them. This CDR3 is 12 amino acids long. Germline CDR1 and CDR2: LNHDA and SQIVND (reference sequence). The CDR3 region is CASSDDSYEQYF. DNA of the CDR3: TGTGCCAGTAGTGACGACAGCTACGAGCAGTACTTC.

This chain joins TRBV7-3 and TRBJ1-4; perhaps TRBD1 as D (6 bases). The CDR3 covers 16 residues. Germline CDR1 and CDR2: SGHTA and FQGTGA. V lost 5 bases to trimming and J lost 3 bases, with 16 bases between them. The CDR3 loop reads CASSPPGGAANEKLFF. The CDR3 bases are TGTGCCAGCAGCCCGCCCGGGGGGGCGGCTAATGAAAAACTGTTTTTT.

The V and J genes are TRBV14 and TRBJ1-3; D is unclear. Germline V gene lookup returns CDR1 SGHDN and CDR2 FVKESK. Trimming took 2 bases from V and 1 from J, leaving 6 bases between them. This CDR3 has 14 residues. The CDR3, as DNA: TGTGCCAGCAGCCAATTAACTTCTGGAAACACCATATATTTT. Amino acid sequence: CASSQLTSGNTIYF.

The V and J genes are TRBV7-2 and TRBJ2-3, with D perhaps TRBD2 (5 bases). This CDR3 comprises 11 residues. Trimming cost V 5 bases and J 10 bases, with 10 bases left between them. Per the germline V gene, CDR1 is SGHTA and CDR2 is FQGNSA. The CDR3 sequence: CASSPGLPQYF. The CDR3 DNA reads as TGTGCCAGCAGCCCCGGACTCCCGCAGTATTTT.

The rearrangement links TRBV10-3 to TRBJ1-5; possibly TRBD1 for D (6 bases). V shed 3 bases and J shed 2 bases, with 14 bases lying between them. CDR3 length equals 16 residues. Per germline, CDR1 ENHRY and CDR2 SYGVKD. The CDR3 reads CAISEGGVPGNQPQHF. The DNA for the CDR3 is TGTGCCATCAGTGAAGGGGGGGTCCCTGGCAATCAGCCCCAGCATTTT.

This clone appeared a few times. J is TRBJ2-7 and V is TRBV6-1; 10 nucleotides line up with TRBD2. The CDR3 runs 15 residues. The ends lost 2 bases at V and 0 bases at J; junction bases unmatched: 1. Looked up from germline, CDR1 is MNHNS and CDR2 is SASEGT. CDR3 amino acids: CASSERLAGSYEQYF. In DNA, the CDR3 is TGTGCCAGCAGTGAAAGACTAGCGGGCTCCTACGAGCAGTACTTC.

The chain couples TRBV4-1 to TRBJ2-4; D may be TRBD2 (6 bases). The CDR3 is 12 amino acids. V was clipped by 0 bases and J by 14 bases, with 11 bases between them. CDR1 is MGHRA and CDR2 is YSYEKL in the germline V gene. CDR3 sequence reads: CASSQETGRKYF. The CDR3 DNA follows: TGCGCCAGCAGCCAAGAAACGGGGAGGAAGTACTTC.

This clone came up once. This chain uses TRBV19 with TRBJ1-2, with D uncertain. This CDR3 spans 14 amino acids. Germline V lookup: CDR1 LNHDA, CDR2 SQIVND (reference sequence). With 5 bases removed from V and 4 bases from J, the gap between germline ends came to 14 bases. The CDR3 DNA follows: TGTGCCAGTAGTCCAAGGGAGGGCGGCTATGGCTACACCTTC. It codes for CASSPREGGYGYTF. The variable domain in full, completed from reference TRBV19 and TRBJ1-2, reads DGGITQSPKYLFRKEGQNVTLSCEQNLNHDAMYWYRQDPGQGLRLIYYSQIVNDFQKGDIAEGYSVSREKKESFPLTVTSAQKNPTAFYLCASSPREGGYGYTFGSGTRLTVV.

V usage is TRBV6-5 and J usage is TRBJ2-3; 10 bases line up with TRBD1. Germline V gives CDR1 MNHEY, CDR2 SVGAGI. V shed 6 bases and J 1 base; nucleotides not matched to a gene: 1. This CDR3 has 14 residues. The CDR3 DNA reads TGTGCCAGCAGGGGGACAGGGGGCACAGATACGCAGTATTTT. This translates into CASRGTGGTDTQYF.

The CDR3 is CASSPRRGPYGYTF. The CDR3 DNA is TGTGCCAGCTCACCACGGCGGGGGCCCTATGGCTACACCTTC. V usage is TRBV18 and J usage is TRBJ1-2; D perhaps matches TRBD1 (6 bases). Germline loops: CDR1 KGHSH, CDR2 LQKENI. The CDR3 is 14 residues long. Trimming took off 1 base at V and 4 bases at J, with 10 bases between the two ends.

The chain combines TRBV6-6 with TRBJ2-7; D unresolved. The CDR3 totals 12 residues. Germline loops: CDR1 MNHNY, CDR2 SVGAGI (reference sequence). With 6 bases removed from V and 5 bases from J, the gap between germline ends came to 11 bases. CDR3 residues: CASSLPRDEQYF. CDR3 DNA: TGTGCCAGCAGCCTCCCTCGGGACGAGCAGTACTTC.